This T cell receptor beta chain was sequenced for a study of shared clonotypes between healthy human individuals. Concerning this clone itself: The sample has other DNA sequences that encode this CDR3 too.

V lost 4 bases to trimming and J lost 3 bases; unmatched junction nucleotides: 6. CDR1 and CDR2 from the germline V gene are MNHEY and SMNVEV (reference sequence). The CDR3 runs 14 residues. Only CD45RO-negative cells positively selected for CCR7 counted as naive CD8 cells, so terminally differentiated effector memory CD45RA+ cells were excluded. Generated by immunoSEQ multiplex PCR, the TCRdb table keeps only in-frame clones and is missing some. The sample has millions of clones; just over 90% are singletons. Sequenced material: naive CD8+ T cells from PBMCs. The TCR sequence derives from a man between 18 and 29 years old in good health. Some clones in this sample may be carry-over from other donors' samples. The V call is TRBV27, the J call TRBJ2-7; TRBD2 agrees at 7 bases. The CDR3 coding sequence is TGTGCCAGCAGTTCGAGAGCGGGAAGCTACGAGCAGTACTTC. Translating it yields CASSSRAGSYEQYF.